This section outlines one TCR beta chain sequence together with its context. What it binds is unknown. These data belong to a study of T-cell memory formation after mild COVID-19. Study-level background: Each donor largely had its own TCR clusters. Broader study findings: Researchers found some responding clones in pre-infection memory, a sign that cross-reactive memory joined. Shrinking CD4+ clones were chiefly CM and EM; CD8+ ones were chiefly EMRA.

Germline loops: CDR1 MNHEY, CDR2 SVGEGT. This CDR3 is built from 13 residues. V was shortened by 8 bases and J by 2 bases, with 10 bases between the two germline ends. MiXCR, applied by TCRdb to the 5' RACE reads, yields one record per CDR3 protein. In the table there are 350,000 to 500,000 distinct CDR3 sequences, roughly 17% of which are singletons. The rearrangement links TRBV6-2 or TRBV6-3 to TRBJ1-5; D call uncertain. The sequencing sample was made of PBMCs or a T cell subset sorted from them (not recorded which). The clonotype comes from a man between 18 and 35 years old who had mild COVID-19 (a few samples of this study predate the infection). Cell type and time point are not known. CDR3 region: CASAGWGNQPQHF. For the CDR3, the DNA is TGTGCCAGCGCGGGTTGGGGCAATCAGCCCCAGCATTTT.